This is a list of T cell receptor beta chains from one sample in a study of cytomegalovirus exposure and HLA in healthy donors. Data came from immunoSEQ multiplex PCR; TCRdb stores just in-frame clones and leaves some out. This table has 120,000 to 150,000 clones, approximately 80% appearing once. The sample consisted of PBMCs. Receptors originate from a man aged 25 to 40 in good health and CMV-seropositive. Both conserved end residues are part of each CDR3. A D gene is named only where the DNA matches it firmly. Not every row has a clone size; where given, it reads once, few, many or a size class.

TRBV7-9	.	TRBJ2-5	.	TGTGCCAGCAGCTTAAACTACAGGGAGACCCAGTACTTC	CASSLNYRETQYF
TRBV5-4	.	TRBJ2-7	TRBD1	TGTGCCAGCAGCTCGAAAACAGGGGTTGGCGAGCAGTACTTC	CASSSKTGVGEQYF
TRBV13	.	TRBJ2-7	TRBD2	TGTGCCAGCAGTCCCGGGGGGGCGAAGGGGTACGAGCAGTACTTC	CASSPGGAKGYEQYF
TRBV28	.	TRBJ1-1	.	TGTGCCAGCAGTTTATCCGGGAGTTTGAACACTGAAGCTTTCTTT	CASSLSGSLNTEAFF
TRBV18	.	TRBJ2-5	TRBD1	TGTGCCAGCTCACCGAACAGGGGCTTAGAGACCCAGTACTTC	CASSPNRGLETQYF
TRBV4-1	.	TRBJ1-2	.	TGCGCCAGCAAAAGGGGGAGGGACTATGGCTACACCTTC	CASKRGRDYGYTF
TRBV28	.	TRBJ1-2	.	TGTGCCAGCAGTTATACAGGGTACTATGGCTACACCTTC	CASSYTGYYGYTF
TRBV29-1	.	TRBJ1-1	.	TGCAGCGTGCAGGGGTCCCCTGAAGCTTTCTTT	CSVQGSPEAFF
TRBV28	.	TRBJ1-1	.	TGTGCCAGCAGTTTTGGGGGGACGGTTCCGAACACTGAAGCTTTCTTT	CASSFGGTVPNTEAFF
TRBV11-2	.	TRBJ2-7	.	TGTGCCAGCATGGGGTTGGAGGGGCCGAGACACGAGCAGTACTTC	CASMGLEGPRHEQYF
TRBV29-1	.	TRBJ2-7	.	TGCAGCGTGACAGGTTTGGACTCCTACGAGCAGTACTTC	CSVTGLDSYEQYF
TRBV5-1	.	TRBJ1-4	TRBD1	TGCGCCAGCAGCCTTGTCGGGACAGGGTCAACTAATGAAAAACTGTTTTTT	CASSLVGTGSTNEKLFF
TRBV6-6	.	TRBJ1-5	TRBD1	TGTGCCAGCAGTCCCGGACAGGGCGGGGATCAGCCCCAGCATTTT	CASSPGQGGDQPQHF
TRBV7-2	.	TRBJ2-3	TRBD1	TGTGCCAGCAGCTCTAGACAGGGGTCAGATACGCAGTATTTT	CASSSRQGSDTQYF
TRBV28	.	TRBJ1-1	.	TGTGCCAGCAGTTTGTTTTGGGGGGGCACTGAAGCTTTCTTT	CASSLFWGGTEAFF
TRBV7-8	.	TRBJ2-7	.	TGTGTCAGCAGGCAGAGGCCGGCATACGAGCAGTACTTC	CVSRQRPAYEQYF
TRBV29-1	.	TRBJ2-7	TRBD2	TGCAGCGTTCTAGCGGGGGGGACCTACGAGCAGTACTTC	CSVLAGGTYEQYF
TRBV14	once	TRBJ2-7	TRBD1	TGTGCCAGCAGCCCGCAACGTCGGACAGGGGATAACGAGCAGTACTTC	CASSPQRRTGDNEQYF
TRBV27	.	TRBJ2-1	TRBD1	TGTGCCAGCAGTCCACGGACAGGGGTCAATGAGCAGTTCTTC	CASSPRTGVNEQFF
TRBV5-1	.	TRBJ1-2	TRBD1	TGCGCCAGCAGCGGCTGGACAGGGGACTATGGCTACACCTTC	CASSGWTGDYGYTF
TRBV28	.	TRBJ1-3	TRBD1	TGTGCCAGCAGTTCGGGACAGGTCAAAGGAAACACCATATATTTT	CASSSGQVKGNTIYF
TRBV29-1	.	TRBJ2-5	.	TGCAGCGTTGGACGGGGGGCCGAAGAGACCCAGTACTTC	CSVGRGAEETQYF